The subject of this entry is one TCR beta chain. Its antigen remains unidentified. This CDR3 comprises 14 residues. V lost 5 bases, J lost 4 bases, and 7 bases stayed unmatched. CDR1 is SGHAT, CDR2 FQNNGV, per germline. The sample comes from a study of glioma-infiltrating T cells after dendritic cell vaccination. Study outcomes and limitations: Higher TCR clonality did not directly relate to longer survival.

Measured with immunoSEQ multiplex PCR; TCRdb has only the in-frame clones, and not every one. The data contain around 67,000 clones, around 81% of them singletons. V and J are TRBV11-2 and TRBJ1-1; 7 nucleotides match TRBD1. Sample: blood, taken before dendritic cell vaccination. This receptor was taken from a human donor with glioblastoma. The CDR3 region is CASSQTGVGTEAFF. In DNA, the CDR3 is TGTGCCAGCAGCCAAACAGGGGTGGGCACTGAAGCTTTCTTT.